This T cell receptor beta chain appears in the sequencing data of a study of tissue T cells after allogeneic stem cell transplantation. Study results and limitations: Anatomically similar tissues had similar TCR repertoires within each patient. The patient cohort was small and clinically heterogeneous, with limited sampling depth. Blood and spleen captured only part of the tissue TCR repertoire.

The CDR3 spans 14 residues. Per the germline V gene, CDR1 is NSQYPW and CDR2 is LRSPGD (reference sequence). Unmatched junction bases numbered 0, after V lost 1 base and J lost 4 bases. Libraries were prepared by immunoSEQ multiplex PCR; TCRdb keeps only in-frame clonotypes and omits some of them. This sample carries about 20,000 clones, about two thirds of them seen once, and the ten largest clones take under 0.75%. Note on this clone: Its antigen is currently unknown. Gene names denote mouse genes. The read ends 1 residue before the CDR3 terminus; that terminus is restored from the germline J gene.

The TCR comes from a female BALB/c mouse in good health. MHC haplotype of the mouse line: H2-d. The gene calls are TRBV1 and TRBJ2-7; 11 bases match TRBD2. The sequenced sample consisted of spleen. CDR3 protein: CTCSAGLGGYEQYF. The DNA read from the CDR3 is TGCACCTGCAGTGCAGGACTGGGGGGGTATGAACAGTAC. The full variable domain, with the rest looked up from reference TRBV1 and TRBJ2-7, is VTLLEQNPRWRLVPRGQAVNLRCILKNSQYPWMSWYQQDLQKQLQWLFTLRSPGDKEVKSLPGADYLATRVTDTELRLQVANMSQGRTLYCTCSAGLGGYEQYFGPGTRLTVL.